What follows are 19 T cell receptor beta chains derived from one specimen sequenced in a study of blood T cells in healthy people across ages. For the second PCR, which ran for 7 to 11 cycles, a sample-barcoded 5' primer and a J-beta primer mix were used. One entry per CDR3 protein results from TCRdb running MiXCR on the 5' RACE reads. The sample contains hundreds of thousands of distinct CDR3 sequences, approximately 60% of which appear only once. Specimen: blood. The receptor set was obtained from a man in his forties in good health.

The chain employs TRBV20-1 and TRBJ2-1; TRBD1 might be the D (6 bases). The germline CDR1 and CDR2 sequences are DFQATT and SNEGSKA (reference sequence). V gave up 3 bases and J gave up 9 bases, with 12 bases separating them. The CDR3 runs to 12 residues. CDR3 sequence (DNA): TGCAGTGCTAGTACCCAGGGGTGTGAGCAGTTCTTC. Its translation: CSASTQGCEQFF.

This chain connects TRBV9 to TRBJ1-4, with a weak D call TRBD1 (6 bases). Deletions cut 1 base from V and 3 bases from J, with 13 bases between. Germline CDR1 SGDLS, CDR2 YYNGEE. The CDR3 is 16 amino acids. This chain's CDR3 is CASSVRPTGPNEKLFF. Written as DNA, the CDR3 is TGTGCCAGCAGCGTACGCCCGACAGGACCTAATGAAAAACTGTTTTTT.

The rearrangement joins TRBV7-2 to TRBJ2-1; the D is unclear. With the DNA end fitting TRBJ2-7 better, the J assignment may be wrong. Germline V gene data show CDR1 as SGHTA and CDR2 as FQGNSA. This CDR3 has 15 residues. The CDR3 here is CASSHNSFSYNEQYF. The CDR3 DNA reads TGTGCCAGCAGCCATAACAGTTTCTCCTACAATGAGCAGTACTTC.

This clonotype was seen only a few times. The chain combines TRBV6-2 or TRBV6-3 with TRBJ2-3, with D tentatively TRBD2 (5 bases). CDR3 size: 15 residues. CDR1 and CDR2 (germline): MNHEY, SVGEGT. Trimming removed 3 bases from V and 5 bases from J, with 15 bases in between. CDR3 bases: TGTGCCAGCAGTTATGTGGAGCGGTATAGAGATACGCAGTATTTT. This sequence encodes CASSYVERYRDTQYF.

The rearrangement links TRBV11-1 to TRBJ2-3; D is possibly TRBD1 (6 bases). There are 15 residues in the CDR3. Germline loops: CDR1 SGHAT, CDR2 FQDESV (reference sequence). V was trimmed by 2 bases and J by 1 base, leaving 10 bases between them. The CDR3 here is CASSLLGHRTDTQYF. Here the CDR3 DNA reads TGTGCCAGCAGCTTATTGGGACACCGCACAGATACGCAGTATTTT.

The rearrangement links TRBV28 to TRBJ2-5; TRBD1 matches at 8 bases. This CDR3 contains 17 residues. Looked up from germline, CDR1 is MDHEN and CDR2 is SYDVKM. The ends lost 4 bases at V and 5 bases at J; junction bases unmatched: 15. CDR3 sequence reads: CASSSQTTGVILETQYF. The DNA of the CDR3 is TGTGCCAGCAGTTCCCAAACGACAGGGGTGATTTTGGAGACCCAGTACTTC.

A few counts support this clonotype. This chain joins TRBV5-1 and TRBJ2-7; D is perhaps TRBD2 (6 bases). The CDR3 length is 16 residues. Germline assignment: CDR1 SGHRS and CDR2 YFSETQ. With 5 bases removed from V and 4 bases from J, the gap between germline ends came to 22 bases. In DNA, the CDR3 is TGCGCCAGCAGACCCGAGTGGCAGGGAGGTTTGTACGAGCAGTACTTC. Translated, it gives CASRPEWQGGLYEQYF.

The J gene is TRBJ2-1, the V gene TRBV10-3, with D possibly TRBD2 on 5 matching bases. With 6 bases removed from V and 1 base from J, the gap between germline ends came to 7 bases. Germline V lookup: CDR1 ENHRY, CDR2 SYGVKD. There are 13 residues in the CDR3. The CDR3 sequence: CAISRESYNEQFF. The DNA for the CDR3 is TGTGCCATCAGCCGGGAATCCTACAATGAGCAGTTCTTC.

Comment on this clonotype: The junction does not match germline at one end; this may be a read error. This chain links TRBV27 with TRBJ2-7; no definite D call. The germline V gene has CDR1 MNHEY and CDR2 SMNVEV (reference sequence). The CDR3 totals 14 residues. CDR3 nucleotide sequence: TGTGCCAGCAATTTACGTCCCAGAACCTACGAGCAGTACTTC. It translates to CASNLRPRTYEQYF.

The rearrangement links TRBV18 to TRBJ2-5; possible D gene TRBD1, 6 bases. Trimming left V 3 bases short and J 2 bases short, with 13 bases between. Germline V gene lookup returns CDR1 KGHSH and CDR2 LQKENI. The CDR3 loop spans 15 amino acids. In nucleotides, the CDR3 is TGTGCCAGCTCACCCGAGGACAGAAGGCAAGAGACCCAGTACTTC. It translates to CASSPEDRRQETQYF. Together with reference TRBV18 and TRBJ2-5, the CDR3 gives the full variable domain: NAGVMQNPRHLVRRRGQEARLRCSPMKGHSHVYWYRQLPEEGLKFMVYLQKENIIDESGMPKERFSAEFPKEGPSILRIQQVVRGDSAAYFCASSPEDRRQETQYFGPGTRLLVL.

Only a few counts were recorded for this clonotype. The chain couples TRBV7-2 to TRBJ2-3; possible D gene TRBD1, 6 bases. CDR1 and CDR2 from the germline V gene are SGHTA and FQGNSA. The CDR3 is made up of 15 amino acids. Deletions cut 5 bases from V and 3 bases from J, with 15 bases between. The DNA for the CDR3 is TGTGCCAGCAGCCCCCAGGGGAGCTTGACAGATACGCAGTATTTT. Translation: CASSPQGSLTDTQYF.

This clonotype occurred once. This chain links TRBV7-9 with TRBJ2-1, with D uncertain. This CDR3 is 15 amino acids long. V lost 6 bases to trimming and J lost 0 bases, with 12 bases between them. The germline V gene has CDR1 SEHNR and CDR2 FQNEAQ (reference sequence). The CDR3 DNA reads TGTGCCAGCAGTTCCGGACGCAGCTCCTACAATGAGCAGTTCTTC. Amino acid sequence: CASSSGRSSYNEQFF. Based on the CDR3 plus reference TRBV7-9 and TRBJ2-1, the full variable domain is DTGVSQNPRHKITKRGQNVTFRCDPISEHNRLYWYRQTLGQGPEFLTYFQNEAQLEKSRLLSDRFSAERPKGSFSTLEIQRTEQGDSAMYLCASSSGRSSYNEQFFGPGTRLTVL.

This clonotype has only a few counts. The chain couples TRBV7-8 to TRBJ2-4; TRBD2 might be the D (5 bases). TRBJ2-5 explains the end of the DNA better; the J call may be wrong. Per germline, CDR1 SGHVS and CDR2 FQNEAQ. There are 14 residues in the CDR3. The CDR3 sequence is CASSSDPRGETQYF. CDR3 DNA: TGTGCCAGCAGCTCGGACCCCCGGGGAGAGACCCAGTACTTC.

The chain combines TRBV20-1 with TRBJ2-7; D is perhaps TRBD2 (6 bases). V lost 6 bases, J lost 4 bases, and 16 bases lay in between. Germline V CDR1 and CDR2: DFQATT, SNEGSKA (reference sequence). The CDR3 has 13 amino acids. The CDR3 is CSAKRAANYEQYF. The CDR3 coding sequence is TGCAGTGCCAAGCGGGCAGCTAATTACGAGCAGTACTTC.

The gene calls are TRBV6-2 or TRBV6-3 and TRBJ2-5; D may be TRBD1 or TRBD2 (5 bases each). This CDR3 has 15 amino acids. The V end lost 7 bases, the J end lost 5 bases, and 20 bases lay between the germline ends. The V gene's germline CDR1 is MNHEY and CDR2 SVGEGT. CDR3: CASTPGLVARETQYF. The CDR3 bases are TGTGCCAGCACCCCGGGGCTAGTCGCCAGGGAGACCCAGTACTTC.

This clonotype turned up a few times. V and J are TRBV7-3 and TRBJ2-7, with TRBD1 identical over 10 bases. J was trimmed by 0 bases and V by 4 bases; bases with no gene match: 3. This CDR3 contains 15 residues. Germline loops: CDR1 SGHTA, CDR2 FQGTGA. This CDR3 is CASSSRQGASYEQYF. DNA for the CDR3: TGTGCCAGCAGCTCCAGACAGGGGGCCTCCTACGAGCAGTACTTC.

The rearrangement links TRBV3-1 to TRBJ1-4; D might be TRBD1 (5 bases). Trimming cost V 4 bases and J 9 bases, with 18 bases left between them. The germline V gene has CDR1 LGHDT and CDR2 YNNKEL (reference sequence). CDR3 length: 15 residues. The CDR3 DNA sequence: TGTGCCAGCAGCCCCCCCGGAGGGGCGCAGAAAAAACTGTTTTTT. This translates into CASSPPGGAQKKLFF.

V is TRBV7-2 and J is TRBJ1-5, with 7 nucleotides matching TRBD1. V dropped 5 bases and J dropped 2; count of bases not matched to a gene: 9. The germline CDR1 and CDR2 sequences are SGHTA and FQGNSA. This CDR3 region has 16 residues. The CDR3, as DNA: TGTGCCAGCAGCACAAGAGGGGGCCGGGGCAATCAGCCCCAGCATTTT. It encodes CASSTRGGRGNQPQHF.

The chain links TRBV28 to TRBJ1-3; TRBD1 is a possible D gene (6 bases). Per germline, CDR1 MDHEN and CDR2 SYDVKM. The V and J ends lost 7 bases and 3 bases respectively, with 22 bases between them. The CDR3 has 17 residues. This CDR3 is CASNQRTAPVGGNTIYF. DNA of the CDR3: TGTGCCAGCAACCAGCGGACAGCACCCGTTGGTGGAAACACCATATATTTT.